This record looks at one T cell receptor (beta chain) sequence and its context. These data come from a study of T-cell memory formation after mild COVID-19. With 5 bases clipped from V and 0 bases from J, the junction kept 3 bases outside the gene matches. The CDR3 spans 13 residues. From germline, CDR1 is SQVTM and CDR2 ANQGSEA. Via MiXCR, TCRdb re-called the 5' RACE reads, giving one row per CDR3 protein. The sample contains roughly 400,000 distinct CDR3 sequences, approximately 24% of which appear only once. This sequence joins TRBV29-1 and TRBJ2-7; 8 nucleotides match TRBD1. This TCR was recovered from an adult woman who had mild COVID-19 (a few samples of this study predate the infection). Cell type and time point are not known. The specimen was PBMCs or a T cell subset sorted from them (not recorded which). CDR3 protein: CSVSGQDSYEQYF. The CDR3 nucleotides are TGCAGCGTTTCGGGACAGGACTCCTACGAGCAGTACTTC.